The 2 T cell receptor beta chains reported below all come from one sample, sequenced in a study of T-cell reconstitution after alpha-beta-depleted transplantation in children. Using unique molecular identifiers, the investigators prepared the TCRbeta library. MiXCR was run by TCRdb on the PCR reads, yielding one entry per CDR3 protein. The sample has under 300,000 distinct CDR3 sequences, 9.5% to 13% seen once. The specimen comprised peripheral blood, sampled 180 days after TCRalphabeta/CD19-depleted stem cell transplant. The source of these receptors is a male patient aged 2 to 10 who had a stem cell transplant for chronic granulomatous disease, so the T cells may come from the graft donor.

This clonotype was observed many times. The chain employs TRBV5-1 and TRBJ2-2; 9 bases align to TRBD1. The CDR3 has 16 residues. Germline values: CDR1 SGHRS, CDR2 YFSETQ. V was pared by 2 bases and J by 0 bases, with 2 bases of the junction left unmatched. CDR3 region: CASSLWTGANTGELFF. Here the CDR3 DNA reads TGCGCCAGCAGCTTATGGACAGGGGCGAACACCGGGGAGCTGTTTTTT.

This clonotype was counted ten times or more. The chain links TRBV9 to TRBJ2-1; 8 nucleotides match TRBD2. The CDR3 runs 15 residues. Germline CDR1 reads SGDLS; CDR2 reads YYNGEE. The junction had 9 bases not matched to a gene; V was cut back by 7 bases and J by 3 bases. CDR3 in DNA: TGTGCCAGCGCTGACGGGAGGGACCACTACAATGAGCAGTTCTTC. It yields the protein CASADGRDHYNEQFF. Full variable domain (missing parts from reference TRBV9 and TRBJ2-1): DSGVTQTPKHLITATGQRVTLRCSPRSGDLSVYWYQQSLDQGLQFLIQYYNGEERAKGNILERFSAQQFPDLHSELNLSSLELGDSALYFCASADGRDHYNEQFFGPGTRLTVL.